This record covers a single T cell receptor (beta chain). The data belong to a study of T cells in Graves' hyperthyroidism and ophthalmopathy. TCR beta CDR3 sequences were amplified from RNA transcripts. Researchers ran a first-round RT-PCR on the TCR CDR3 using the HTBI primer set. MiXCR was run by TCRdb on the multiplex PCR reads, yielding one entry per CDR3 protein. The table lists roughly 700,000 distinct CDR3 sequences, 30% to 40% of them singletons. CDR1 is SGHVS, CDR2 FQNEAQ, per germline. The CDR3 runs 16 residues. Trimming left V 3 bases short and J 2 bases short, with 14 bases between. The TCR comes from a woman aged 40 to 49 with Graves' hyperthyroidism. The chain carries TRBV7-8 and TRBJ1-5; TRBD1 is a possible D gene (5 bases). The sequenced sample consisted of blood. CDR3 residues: CASSFRKGAGNQPQHF. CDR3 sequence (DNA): TGTGCCAGCAGCTTTAGGAAAGGGGCAGGCAATCAGCCCCAGCATTTT. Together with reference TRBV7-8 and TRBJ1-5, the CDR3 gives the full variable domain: GAGVSQSPRYKVAKRGQDVALRCDPISGHVSLFWYQQALGQGPEFLTYFQNEAQLDKSGLPSDRFFAERPEGSVSTLKIQRTQQEDSAVYLCASSFRKGAGNQPQHFGDGTRLSIL.